Presented here are 9 T cell receptor beta chains from one specimen sequenced in a study of blood T cell repertoires in COVID-19. Sequencing was performed with immunoSEQ multiplex PCR; in TCRdb, only in-frame clones are kept and a portion is missing. The data show 200,000 to 250,000 clones, roughly 85% seen once. Material: PBMCs or T cells enriched from blood (not recorded which). All receptors come from a middle-aged man who had recovered from COVID-19.

The chain uses TRBV7-2 and TRBJ1-5; no definite D call. The CDR3 is 12 amino acids. V was shortened by 4 bases and J by 7 bases, with 8 bases between the two germline ends. Per the germline V gene, CDR1 is SGHTA and CDR2 is FQGNSA. The CDR3 bases are TGTGCCAGCAGCTCCGGCGGACAGCCCCAGCATTTT. Its translation is CASSSGGQPQHF. The full variable domain, in which reference TRBV7-2 and TRBJ1-5 provide the parts outside the CDR3, is GAGVSQSPSNKVTEKGKDVELRCDPISGHTALYWYRQSLGQGLEFLIYFQGNSAPDKSGLPSDRFSAERTGGSVSTLTIQRTQQEDSAVYLCASSSGGQPQHFGDGTRLSIL.

The V call is TRBV19, the J call TRBJ2-1; the match to TRBD1 covers 8 bases. The CDR3 has 13 amino acids. Looked up from germline, CDR1 is LNHDA and CDR2 is SQIVND (reference sequence). This CDR3 is CASPGQVYNEQFF. In nucleotides, the CDR3 is TGTGCTTCCCCGGGACAGGTGTACAATGAGCAGTTCTTC.

V and J are TRBV30 and TRBJ2-2; 9 bases map to TRBD2. This CDR3 region has 16 residues. CDR1 GTSNPN and CDR2 SVGIG come from the germline V gene (reference sequence). V lost 0 bases and J lost 5; bases outside the gene matches: 7. CDR3 sequence: CAWSVLSGSRTGELFF. The CDR3 bases are TGTGCCTGGAGTGTGCTTAGCGGGAGTAGAACCGGGGAGCTGTTTTTT.

The chain joins TRBV6-5 to TRBJ2-7, with D possibly TRBD1 on 6 matching bases. The V and J ends lost 6 bases and 5 bases respectively, with 17 bases between them. The germline CDR1 and CDR2 sequences are MNHEY and SVGAGI. CDR3 length: 14 amino acids. The CDR3 coding sequence is TGTGCCAGCAGCCAACGCAGAGGGGGTAACGAGCAGTACTTC. Protein sequence: CASSQRRGGNEQYF.

The chain has TRBV30 and TRBJ2-5; TRBD2 matches at 11 bases. Germline V gives CDR1 GTSNPN, CDR2 SVGIG (reference sequence). The CDR3 contains 18 residues. J lost 2 bases, V lost 3 bases, and 14 bases had no gene match. CDR3 sequence: CAWREGQTSGTFQETQYF. Written as DNA, the CDR3 is TGTGCCTGGAGGGAGGGTCAGACTAGCGGGACCTTTCAAGAGACCCAGTACTTC.

The rearrangement links TRBV5-6 to TRBJ2-7; a weak D match, TRBD2 (6 bases). CDR1 and CDR2 (germline): SGHDT, YYEEEE. Trimming pared 2 bases from V and 3 bases from J, leaving 9 bases between. This CDR3 is built from 13 residues. CDR3 region: CASSFLSGYEQYF. In nucleotides, the CDR3 is TGTGCCAGCAGCTTTCTTAGCGGCTACGAGCAGTACTTC.

The J gene is TRBJ2-2, the V gene TRBV7-9, with a tentative D call TRBD1 (6 bases). V lost 8 bases and J 2 bases, leaving 9 bases between the germline ends. The length of the CDR3 is 13 residues. Germline V gene lookup returns CDR1 SEHNR and CDR2 FQNEAQ (reference sequence). Here the CDR3 reads CASLTGNTGELFF. Here the CDR3 DNA reads TGTGCCAGCCTGACAGGAAACACCGGGGAGCTGTTTTTT.

This sequence joins TRBV6-2 or TRBV6-3 and TRBJ2-2, with TRBD2 matching over 10 bases. The CDR3 is made up of 15 amino acids. The ends lost 6 bases at V and 5 bases at J; junction bases unmatched: 6. CDR1 MNHEY and CDR2 SVGEGT come from the germline V gene. CDR3 region: CASSISGRSTGELFF. CDR3 nucleotide sequence: TGTGCCAGCAGCATTAGCGGGAGGTCTACCGGGGAGCTGTTTTTT.

V is TRBV4-1 and J is TRBJ2-7; tentatively, D is TRBD1 (6 bases). This CDR3 comprises 14 residues. The V end lost 1 base, the J end lost 2 bases, and 9 bases lay between the germline ends. CDR1 is MGHRA, CDR2 YSYEKL, per germline. CDR3 residues: CASSQGYRAYEQYF. CDR3 sequence (DNA): TGCGCCAGCAGCCAAGGGTACAGGGCCTACGAGCAGTACTTC.